Listed here are 30 T cell receptor beta chains from one sample, sequenced in a study of shared clonotypes between healthy human individuals. Repertoires were generated with immunoSEQ multiplex PCR, while TCRdb's copy carries only in-frame clones and drops some. The sample lists about 2.3 million clones, approximately 93% seen once, with 0.39% in the top ten. Sequencing was performed on naive CD4+ T cells from PBMCs. Subset noted: CD45RA+ positively selected. These receptors were collected from a young man in good health. Some clones in this sample may be carry-over from other donors' samples.

This chain uses TRBV10-3 with TRBJ2-3; 14 nucleotides agree with TRBD2. Unmatched junction bases numbered 19, after V lost 8 bases and J lost 3 bases. Germline V gives CDR1 ENHRY, CDR2 SYGVKD. The CDR3 has 20 residues. The CDR3 DNA is TGTGCCATCGGGTCCGCGGGACTAGCGGGAGTAAGGTTAGGAACAGATACGCAGTATTTT. Amino acids: CAIGSAGLAGVRLGTDTQYF.

V is TRBV19 and J is TRBJ1-5; D gene uncertain. Between the trimmed V and J ends, which lost 6 bases and 1 base, there was a span of 10 bases. The CDR3 has 14 residues. Germline assignment: CDR1 LNHDA and CDR2 SQIVND (reference sequence). CDR3 sequence: CASRDEGSNQPQHF. Written as DNA, the CDR3 is TGTGCCAGTAGGGACGAGGGAAGCAATCAGCCCCAGCATTTT.

The chain is built from TRBV4-3 and TRBJ2-7, with TRBD1 as a possible D gene (5 bases). The CDR3 runs to 17 residues. The germline CDR1 and CDR2 sequences are LGHNA and YSLEER. V shed 0 bases and J shed 4 bases, with 19 bases lying between them. The CDR3 DNA follows: TGCGCCAGCAGCCAAGAGCCCCAGGGCACCAGTGGATACGAGCAGTACTTC. Amino acids: CASSQEPQGTSGYEQYF.

The rearrangement uses TRBV9 and TRBJ2-2; 14 bases align to TRBD2. This CDR3 is 17 amino acids long. Germline CDR1 is SGDLS and CDR2 is YYNGEE. V was clipped by 3 bases and J by 4 bases; unmatched bases: 5. CDR3 sequence reads: CASSGGLAGGPTGELFF. The CDR3 nucleotides read TGTGCCAGCAGCGGCGGACTAGCGGGAGGACCCACCGGGGAGCTGTTTTTT.

The V and J genes are TRBV28 and TRBJ1-2; perhaps TRBD1 as D (6 bases). The CDR3 length is 15 residues. V was trimmed by 1 base and J by 5 bases, leaving 14 bases between them. Germline V gene sequence: CDR1 MDHEN, CDR2 SYDVKM. The CDR3 DNA sequence: TGTGCCAGCAGTTTATCCGCAGGGGATGGATATGGCTACACCTTC. Its protein is CASSLSAGDGYGYTF.

The rearrangement uses TRBV28 and TRBJ2-5, with TRBD1 as a possible D gene (5 bases). The CDR3 runs 15 residues. V dropped 2 bases and J dropped 1 base, with 11 bases sitting between them. Germline V gene data show CDR1 as MDHEN and CDR2 as SYDVKM. CDR3 in amino acids: CASSLSSGRQETQYF. The DNA for the CDR3 is TGTGCCAGCAGTTTAAGCTCAGGGCGCCAAGAGACCCAGTACTTC.

The V and J genes are TRBV27 and TRBJ2-2; 13 bases map to TRBD2. This CDR3 is built from 16 residues. J lost 4 bases, V lost 6 bases, and 5 bases had no gene match. The germline V gene encodes CDR1 MNHEY and CDR2 SMNVEV (reference sequence). The CDR3 DNA sequence: TGTGCCAGCAGACGGACTAGCGGGAGAAGCACCGGGGAGCTGTTTTTT. This encodes CASRRTSGRSTGELFF.

Concerning this clone itself: Other DNA sequences in the same sample also yield this CDR3. The chain employs TRBV5-1 and TRBJ2-5; the match to TRBD1 covers 8 bases. Losses at the gene ends were 2 bases for V and 5 bases for J; bases not matched to a gene: 5. CDR3 length equals 14 residues. Per the germline V gene, CDR1 is SGHRS and CDR2 is YFSETQ. Written as DNA, the CDR3 is TGCGCCAGCAGCTTCCAGGGGGCCGACGAGACCCAGTACTTC. Translating gives CASSFQGADETQYF.

This chain connects TRBV7-3 to TRBJ2-3; 8 nucleotides align to TRBD2. This CDR3 comprises 17 residues. The J segment lost 3 bases and the V segment lost 4 bases, leaving 12 bases of the junction unmatched. Germline assignment: CDR1 SGHTA and CDR2 FQGTGA. The CDR3 here is CASSYLGGAHTTDTQYF. CDR3 nucleotides: TGTGCCAGCAGCTACCTCGGGGGGGCGCATACGACAGATACGCAGTATTTT.

For this clone: Other DNA sequences within the sample encode an identical CDR3. The rearrangement uses TRBV5-1 and TRBJ2-5; 13 bases are shared with TRBD2. The CDR3 extends over 14 amino acids. Germline V lookup: CDR1 SGHRS, CDR2 YFSETQ. V was pared by 3 bases and J by 5 bases, with 1 base of the junction left unmatched. The CDR3 loop is CASSSTSGRETQYF. CDR3 nucleotides: TGCGCCAGCAGCTCGACTAGCGGGAGGGAGACCCAGTACTTC.

About this clone: Other nucleotide sequences in the sample specify the same CDR3. CDR3 protein: CASSVSGGSSYEQYF. In nucleotides, the CDR3 is TGTGCCAGCAGCGTAAGCGGGGGCAGCTCCTACGAGCAGTACTTC. This rearrangement joins TRBV9 to TRBJ2-7; TRBD2 matches at 8 bases. The CDR3 spans 15 residues. V dropped 1 base and J dropped 0; count of bases not matched to a gene: 3. The V gene's germline CDR1 is SGDLS and CDR2 YYNGEE.

The chain joins TRBV11-3 to TRBJ2-3; weak D call: TRBD1 (6 bases). This CDR3 comprises 15 residues. The germline V and J ends were trimmed by 4 bases and 5 bases, with 16 bases remaining between them. Germline-derived CDR1 and CDR2 are SGHNT and YENEEA. The CDR3, as DNA: TGTGCCAGCAGCTCCGGACCGCAAGGGGGAGATACGCAGTATTTT. This sequence encodes CASSSGPQGGDTQYF.

This rearrangement joins TRBV2 to TRBJ1-5; the D gene is possibly TRBD1 (5 bases). From germline, CDR1 is SNHLY and CDR2 FYNNEI. V lost 5 bases and J lost 2, with 13 bases in between. The CDR3 consists of 15 residues. This chain's CDR3 is CASSRNRLRNQPQHF. In DNA, the CDR3 is TGTGCCAGCAGTAGGAACAGGCTCCGCAATCAGCCCCAGCATTTT.

The DNA of the CDR3 is TGTGCCAGCAGCTTAGGGGCAGGGCCAGGAGGCGAGCAGTACTTC. This encodes CASSLGAGPGGEQYF. This rearrangement joins TRBV7-3 to TRBJ2-7; possibly TRBD1 or TRBD2 for D (5 bases each). The germline V and J ends were trimmed by 2 bases and 6 bases, with 17 bases remaining between them. CDR1 and CDR2 from the germline V gene are SGHTA and FQGTGA. The CDR3 contains 15 residues.

The CDR3 spells CAWISRTNTGELFF. The CDR3 nucleotides read TGTGCCTGGATAAGCAGAACGAACACCGGGGAGCTGTTTTTT. V gene TRBV30 combines with J gene TRBJ2-2; D is unclear. Deletions cut 4 bases from V and 0 bases from J, with 9 bases between. Germline CDR1 reads GTSNPN; CDR2 reads SVGIG (reference sequence). This CDR3 spans 14 amino acids. The full variable domain, with the rest looked up from reference TRBV30 and TRBJ2-2, is SQTIHQWPATLVQPVGSPLSLECTVEGTSNPNLYWYRQAAGRGLQLLFYSVGIGQISSEVPQNLSASRPQDRQFILSSKKLLLSDSGFYLCAWISRTNTGELFFGEGSRLTVL.

The chain carries TRBV5-6 and TRBJ1-1; D is uncertain. Germline CDR1 SGHDT, CDR2 YYEEEE. The CDR3 consists of 16 residues. V lost 0 bases to trimming and J lost 1 base, with 13 bases between them. CDR3 coding DNA: TGTGCCAGCAGCTTGGGGGGTGGACGTAGGAACACTGAAGCTTTCTTT. It is translated as CASSLGGGRRNTEAFF.

The chain couples TRBV5-1 to TRBJ1-1, with TRBD1 identical over 10 bases. The CDR3 extends over 14 amino acids. With V trimmed by 4 bases and J by 1 base, 1 base remained unmatched. Germline V CDR1 and CDR2: SGHRS, YFSETQ. CDR3: CASSRDRGNTEAFF. The DNA for the CDR3 is TGCGCCAGCAGCCGGGACAGGGGGAACACTGAAGCTTTCTTT.

V and J are TRBV10-1 and TRBJ2-2, with 13 bases fitting TRBD2. The germline V gene has CDR1 WNHNN and CDR2 SYGVQD (reference sequence). The junction had 19 bases not matched to a gene; V was cut back by 2 bases and J by 7 bases. This CDR3 has 21 amino acids. CDR3 in amino acids: CASSEIAGSRTSGSVDGELFF. The CDR3 DNA reads TGCGCCAGCAGTGAGATTGCAGGTTCTCGGACTAGCGGGAGTGTAGACGGGGAGCTGTTTTTT.

The chain is built from TRBV18 and TRBJ1-1, with a possible D match to TRBD1 (6 bases). V lost 3 bases to trimming and J lost 0 bases, with 17 bases between them. The CDR3 has 17 amino acids. Germline values: CDR1 KGHSH, CDR2 LQKENI. The CDR3 region has the DNA TGTGCCAGCTCACCCGGGGGGCAGCCCTGGATGAACACTGAAGCTTTCTTT. Amino acid sequence: CASSPGGQPWMNTEAFF.

There are a few counts of this clone. Distinct nucleotide sequences in the sample also encode this CDR3. The chain joins TRBV2 to TRBJ1-1; D remains unclear. Per germline, CDR1 SNHLY and CDR2 FYNNEI. Trimming stripped 6 bases from V and 0 bases from J, with 8 bases between. This CDR3 spans 13 amino acids. The CDR3 DNA sequence: TGTGCCAGCAGAAACACACTGAACACTGAAGCTTTCTTT. Its protein product is CASRNTLNTEAFF.

The chain carries TRBV19 and TRBJ2-5; D possibly corresponds to TRBD1 (6 bases). Trimming removed 7 bases at V and 5 bases at J, with 14 bases between. This CDR3 comprises 13 residues. CDR1 LNHDA and CDR2 SQIVND come from the germline V gene (reference sequence). The CDR3 sequence is CASTQGWSETQYF. In DNA, the CDR3 is TGTGCCAGTACCCAGGGGTGGTCCGAGACCCAGTACTTC. Filled out from reference TRBV19 and TRBJ2-5, the complete variable domain reads DGGITQSPKYLFRKEGQNVTLSCEQNLNHDAMYWYRQDPGQGLRLIYYSQIVNDFQKGDIAEGYSVSREKKESFPLTVTSAQKNPTAFYLCASTQGWSETQYFGPGTRLLVL.

J is TRBJ2-7 and V is TRBV5-1; 10 nucleotides match TRBD2. The junction had 10 bases not matched to a gene; V was cut back by 1 base and J by 0 bases. The CDR3 runs to 18 residues. Germline CDR1 is SGHRS and CDR2 is YFSETQ. The CDR3 protein is CASSLRLAGAVSSYEQYF. CDR3 nucleotides: TGCGCCAGCAGCTTGCGCCTAGCGGGAGCCGTTAGCTCCTACGAGCAGTACTTC.

This rearrangement joins TRBV28 to TRBJ1-2, with D perhaps TRBD1 (5 bases). Trimming took off 8 bases at V and 7 bases at J, with 20 bases between the two ends. The CDR3 covers 14 residues. Germline V gives CDR1 MDHEN, CDR2 SYDVKM. The CDR3 is CASQDSAKAGGYTF. The CDR3 nucleotides are TGTGCCAGCCAAGACAGTGCCAAGGCGGGTGGCTACACCTTC.

The chain links TRBV28 to TRBJ2-1; D possibly corresponds to TRBD1 (5 bases). CDR3 length equals 12 residues. The germline gives CDR1 MDHEN, CDR2 SYDVKM. V lost 8 bases to trimming and J lost 9 bases, with 14 bases between them. The CDR3 coding sequence is TGTGCCAGCCATGGGGCATCGGGTGAGCAGTTCTTC. Its protein product is CASHGASGEQFF.

The J gene is TRBJ2-3, the V gene TRBV28; no clear D. V lost 4 bases to trimming and J lost 4 bases, with 9 bases between them. The germline V gene encodes CDR1 MDHEN and CDR2 SYDVKM. This CDR3 region has 13 residues. The CDR3 DNA reads as TGTGCCAGCAGTTCCCCCCCAGCAGATACGCAGTATTTT. Its protein product is CASSSPPADTQYF.

The chain is built from TRBV18 and TRBJ1-3; 8 bases fit TRBD1. Germline CDR1 and CDR2: KGHSH and LQKENI. The CDR3 is made up of 16 amino acids. Germline trimming cut 3 bases from V and 1 base from J; bases unmatched to any gene: 5. The CDR3 sequence is CASSPGQGRSGNTIYF. Here the CDR3 DNA reads TGTGCCAGCTCACCCGGACAGGGAAGATCTGGAAACACCATATATTTT. The whole variable domain, filled in from reference TRBV18 and TRBJ1-3, reads NAGVMQNPRHLVRRRGQEARLRCSPMKGHSHVYWYRQLPEEGLKFMVYLQKENIIDESGMPKERFSAEFPKEGPSILRIQQVVRGDSAAYFCASSPGQGRSGNTIYFGEGSWLTVV.

V and J are TRBV28 and TRBJ2-3, with 10 nucleotides matching TRBD1. There are 16 residues in the CDR3. CDR1 is MDHEN and CDR2 is SYDVKM in the germline V gene. V lost 6 bases and J lost 5; bases outside the gene matches: 11. CDR3 sequence reads: CASRVTGGAIRDTQYF. The CDR3 DNA follows: TGTGCCAGCAGGGTGACAGGGGGCGCGATACGAGATACGCAGTATTTT. Together with reference TRBV28 and TRBJ2-3, the CDR3 gives the full variable domain: DVKVTQSSRYLVKRTGEKVFLECVQDMDHENMFWYRQDPGLGLRLIYFSYDVKMKEKGDIPEGYSVSREKKERFSLILESASTNQTSMYLCASRVTGGAIRDTQYFGPGTRLTVL.

This chain connects TRBV9 to TRBJ2-7, with D possibly matching TRBD2 (6 bases). This CDR3 comprises 15 residues. Trimming left V 4 bases short and J 4 bases short, with 18 bases between. CDR1 SGDLS and CDR2 YYNGEE come from the germline V gene. CDR3 bases: TGTGCCAGCAGCCCGCATGCGCCGGGAGAATACGAGCAGTACTTC. Its protein is CASSPHAPGEYEQYF.

The V call is TRBV25-1, the J call TRBJ2-3; no firm D call. Trimming stripped 6 bases from V and 5 bases from J, with 12 bases between. CDR1 MGHDK and CDR2 SYGVNS come from the germline V gene. This CDR3 comprises 13 residues. DNA for the CDR3: TGTGCCAGCAGGTCCCCCGGTCGAGATACGCAGTATTTT. It encodes CASRSPGRDTQYF.

This chain uses TRBV28 with TRBJ1-1, with D possibly matching TRBD1 (6 bases). This CDR3 is built from 12 residues. CDR1 and CDR2 from the germline V gene are MDHEN and SYDVKM. V lost 7 bases and J lost 8, with 14 bases in between. The CDR3 nucleotides read TGTGCCAGCAATCAGGGGCCTTTGGAAGCTTTCTTT. The encoded protein is CASNQGPLEAFF.